This is a list of T cell receptor beta chains from one sample in a study of cytomegalovirus exposure and HLA in healthy donors. Profiled with immunoSEQ multiplex PCR; TCRdb holds only in-frame clones, not every one. The profile shows about 190,000 clones, roughly 90% of them singletons. Sequenced: PBMCs. The origin of the receptors is a woman aged 25 to 45 in good health and CMV-seronegative. The CDR3 runs from the conserved cysteine through the conserved F or W. D genes are given only for firm matches. Not all rows give a size; the values are once, few, many and, for expanded clones, a class.

clone_size	v_call	j_call	d_call	cdr3_nt	cdr3_aa
-	TRBV5-6	TRBJ2-4	-	TGTGCCAGCAGCTTGGATCAGGGGTACATTCAGTACTTC	CASSLDQGYIQYF
-	TRBV5-1	TRBJ2-7	TRBD2	TGCGCCAGCACCTGGACACTAGCGGGGAACTACGAGCAGTACTTC	CASTWTLAGNYEQYF
-	TRBV5-1	TRBJ2-7	-	TGCGCCAGCAGGGCAACAGGTAGCTCCTACGAGCAGTACTTC	CASRATGSSYEQYF
-	TRBV10-2	TRBJ2-1	-	TGCGCCAGCAGAAGACTAGAGGTGAGAGAGCAGTTCTTC	CASRRLEVREQFF
few	TRBV6-5	TRBJ2-7	-	TGTGCCAGCAGTTATAGGGGGGGACCCTACGAGCAGTACTTC	CASSYRGGPYEQYF
-	TRBV6-1	TRBJ1-5	-	TGTGCCAGCAGGGAGCATATAGCCCACCAGCCCCAGCATTTT	CASREHIAHQPQHF
-	TRBV21-1	TRBJ1-1	-	TGTGCCAGCAGCGGTACAGGTTCGCCAGGGACTGAAGCTTTCTTT	CASSGTGSPGTEAFF
-	TRBV2	TRBJ1-2	-	TGTGCCAGCACGAGGGAGGGGGATTATGGCTACACCTTC	CASTREGDYGYTF
-	TRBV4-1	TRBJ1-1	-	TGCGCCAGCAGCCAGATTACAGGGAACACTGAAGCTTTCTTT	CASSQITGNTEAFF
-	TRBV6-1	TRBJ2-5	-	TGTGCCAGCAGTGTTGAGGAGACCCAGTACTTC	CASSVEETQYF
-	TRBV7-3	TRBJ2-5	TRBD2	TGTGCCAGCAGCCCTTTTCTAGCGGGGGGCCAAGAGACCCAGTACTTC	CASSPFLAGGQETQYF
once	TRBV6-1	TRBJ1-5	-	TGTGCCAGCAGTGGAGGGAATCAGCCCCAGCATTTT	CASSGGNQPQHF
once	TRBV19	TRBJ1-5	TRBD1	TGTGCCAGTACCCCAACAGGGGAGATCCAGCCCCAGCATTTT	CASTPTGEIQPQHF
once	TRBV5-4	TRBJ2-2	-	TGTGCCAGCAGCTTGTCACGGGGGAGGACGAACACCGGGGAGCTGTTTTTT	CASSLSRGRTNTGELFF
-	TRBV28	TRBJ2-3	-	TGTGCCAGCAGCCTCGACATGGATACGCAGTATTTT	CASSLDMDTQYF
-	TRBV6-6	TRBJ2-5	TRBD2	TGTGCCAGCAGTCCACGACTAGCGGGGGGTCAAGAGACCCAGTACTTC	CASSPRLAGGQETQYF
-	TRBV30	TRBJ1-1	-	TGTGCCTGGAGTGTCCAGGGTGACACTGAAGCTTTCTTT	CAWSVQGDTEAFF
-	TRBV7-9	TRBJ2-3	TRBD2	TGTGCCAGCAGCTTAGGTCACGGCGGGGGGAGCCCAGATACGCAGTATTTT	CASSLGHGGGSPDTQYF
few	TRBV7-9	TRBJ2-4	TRBD2	TGTGCCAGCAGCTTAAGGACTAGCACGAACATTCAGTACTTC	CASSLRTSTNIQYF
-	TRBV6-1	TRBJ2-7	TRBD2	TGTGCCAGCAAAACTAGCGGGGGGACGAATTACGAGCAGTACTTC	CASKTSGGTNYEQYF
-	TRBV4-2	TRBJ2-5	TRBD2	TGTGCCAGCAGCCAAGCCGGGGGGGTTTTTAGGGAGACCCAGTACTTC	CASSQAGGVFRETQYF
-	TRBV27	TRBJ2-7	TRBD1	TGTGCCAGCAGTTTCATCGGGACAGGGGGCTCCTACGAGCAGTACTTC	CASSFIGTGGSYEQYF
-	TRBV5-1	TRBJ1-2	TRBD1	TGCGCCAGCAGCATAGAGACAGGGGCAAGATACACCTTC	CASSIETGARYTF
-	TRBV29-1	TRBJ2-2	TRBD2	TGCAGCGCACGGCGGGGGGGAGGCACCGGGGAGCTGTTTTTT	CSARRGGGTGELFF
-	TRBV10-1	TRBJ1-2	-	TGCGCCAGCAGTCCCGACAGGAACTATGGCTACACCTTC	CASSPDRNYGYTF
-	TRBV4-1	TRBJ2-1	TRBD2	TGCGCCAGCAGCCAAGATACTAGCGGGGGGGCTGGGTTCTTC	CASSQDTSGGAGFF
-	TRBV11-2	TRBJ1-4	TRBD1	TGTGCCAGCAGCCTCGTTTTCCAGGGGGGTAGTGAAAAACTGTTTTTT	CASSLVFQGGSEKLFF
-	TRBV1	TRBJ2-5	-	TGCACCAGCAGCCAAGTGTATCCAGGGAAGGATCGAGAGACCCAGTACTTC	CTSSQVYPGKDRETQYF
few	TRBV5-1	TRBJ2-7	-	TGCGCCAGCAGCTTGCGTATGGACAGCTACGAGCAGTACTTC	CASSLRMDSYEQYF
-	TRBV6-6	TRBJ2-5	TRBD2	TGTGCCAGCAGTTACGGGGGGGGAGGCCCGGAGACCCAGTACTTC	CASSYGGGGPETQYF
-	TRBV5-6	TRBJ2-2	-	TGTGCCAGCAGCTTCGACCAGCGGTATAACACCGGGGAGCTGTTTTTT	CASSFDQRYNTGELFF
-	TRBV7-2	TRBJ2-2	TRBD2	TGTGCCAGCAGCTCGACTAGCGTGAACACCGGGGAGCTGTTTTTT	CASSSTSVNTGELFF
-	TRBV28	TRBJ1-5	TRBD1	TGTGCCAGCAGTCACGGCCGGGACAGGGTTCAGCCCCAGCATTTT	CASSHGRDRVQPQHF
-	TRBV5-4	TRBJ2-1	-	TGTGCCAGCAGCTCCTCCCCCTCGGGCAATGAGCAGTTCTTC	CASSSSPSGNEQFF
-	TRBV5-1	TRBJ2-7	TRBD1	TGCGCCAGCAGACCTGACAGGGGTTCCTACGAGCAGTACTTC	CASRPDRGSYEQYF
once	TRBV18	TRBJ1-5	-	TGTGCCAGCCGCGGGGGGACGCGTAATCAGCCCCAGCATTTT	CASRGGTRNQPQHF
few	TRBV6-1	TRBJ1-4	-	TGTGCCAGCAGAGAAGGGAATAGCTTGGGAAAACTGTTTTTT	CASREGNSLGKLFF
-	TRBV5-1	TRBJ2-5	TRBD2	TGCGCCAGCAGCTTGTCGCGGGGGGGCTTTGAGACCCAGTACTTC	CASSLSRGGFETQYF
-	TRBV9	TRBJ2-3	TRBD2	TGTGCCAGCAGCGTATCGGTAGCGGGCTCAGATACGCAGTATTTT	CASSVSVAGSDTQYF
-	TRBV2	TRBJ1-6	TRBD1	TGTGCCAGCAGGCCTGGACCCAGGGGGACTAATTCACCCCTCCACTTT	CASRPGPRGTNSPLHF
-	TRBV7-9	TRBJ2-3	TRBD2	TGTGCCAGCAGCTTAGCTCCTAGCGGGGAAGGCACAGATACGCAGTATTTT	CASSLAPSGEGTDTQYF
-	TRBV10-1	TRBJ2-1	TRBD2	TGCGCCAGCAGATCGGGACTAGCGGGGGATGAGCAGTTCTTC	CASRSGLAGDEQFF
-	TRBV10-3	TRBJ2-7	-	TGTGCCATCAGTGCTGGTGGGACACCATCCTACGAGCAGTACTTC	CAISAGGTPSYEQYF
-	TRBV7-2	TRBJ2-2	-	TGTGCCAGCAGCTTAGCGGCGGGGAGGACCGGGGAGCTGTTTTTT	CASSLAAGRTGELFF
-	TRBV7-8	TRBJ2-7	TRBD2	TGTGCCAGCAGCTTAGCGCGACTAGCGAACTACGAGCAGTACTTC	CASSLARLANYEQYF
-	TRBV2	TRBJ1-2	TRBD1	TGTGCCAGCAGGGGGGACAGGTTTGACTATGGCTACACCTTC	CASRGDRFDYGYTF
-	TRBV6-6	TRBJ2-7	-	TGTGCCAGCAGTCCAAGAGACACCAACTCCTACGAGCAGTACTTC	CASSPRDTNSYEQYF
-	TRBV2	TRBJ2-6	TRBD1	TGTGCCAGCACCTTCGGGGGACAGGGGGCCTCTGGGGCCAACGTCCTGACTTTC	CASTFGGQGASGANVLTF
-	TRBV5-1	TRBJ2-1	TRBD2	TGCGCCAGCAGCTTGGTCAGCGGGACGGATTACAATGAGCAGTTCTTC	CASSLVSGTDYNEQFF
once	TRBV27	TRBJ1-4	-	TGTGCCAGCAGCAGGCAGTCGGGGGCTAATGAAAAACTGTTTTTT	CASSRQSGANEKLFF
-	TRBV27	TRBJ2-1	TRBD2	TGTGCCAGCAGTTTTACTAGCGGGACCTACAATGAGCAGTTCTTC	CASSFTSGTYNEQFF
-	TRBV10-1	TRBJ2-1	TRBD2	TGCGCCAGCAGTGAGTCGATCGCGGGAGACTCCTACAATGAGCAGTTCTTC	CASSESIAGDSYNEQFF
-	TRBV10-3	TRBJ2-5	-	TGTGCCATCAGTGAGAGGACAGCCCAAGAGACCCAGTACTTC	CAISERTAQETQYF
-	TRBV13	TRBJ2-2	TRBD1	TGTGCCAGCAGTACTTTTACAGGGGAAGTAACCGGGGAGCTGTTTTTT	CASSTFTGEVTGELFF
-	TRBV28	TRBJ2-6	TRBD1	TGTGCCAGCACCCCAGGGGGTTCTGGGGCCAACGTCCTGACTTTC	CASTPGGSGANVLTF